This TCR beta chain was sequenced during a study of T cell responses to AZD1222 COVID-19 vaccine. The study's findings and limits: Along spike, vaccine-associated CD4 TCRs were found throughout, with dominance at 160-218 and 743-854. There were mostly white British donors and more females than males, and clonal diversity was possibly underestimated.

Trimming removed 6 bases at V and 6 bases at J, with 18 bases between. The length of the CDR3 is 15 residues. CDR1 is KGHSH and CDR2 is LQKENI in the germline V gene. On this clone: Its specificity is not known.

The data were produced by immunoSEQ multiplex PCR, yet TCRdb's version contains in-frame clones alone and is incomplete. This sample yields roughly 99,000 clones, of which roughly nine tenths are seen a single time; 6.5% to 8.5% belongs to the top ten. The rearrangement uses TRBV18 and TRBJ2-1; D possibly matches TRBD1 or TRBD2 (5 bases each). The material was peripheral blood, obtained 28 days after the second AZD1222 dose. The receptor was isolated from an adult who received the AZD1222 COVID-19 vaccine. In nucleotides, the CDR3 is TGTGCCAGCTCTCGGGGAGTTACAGGCGGCAATGAGCAGTTCTTC. Translation: CASSRGVTGGNEQFF.